This TCR beta chain was retrieved from a study of T cell responses to AZD1222 COVID-19 vaccine. Overall study findings and caveats: Two doses of AZD1222 preceded a rise in Spike-specific TCR breadth and depth. The donors showed a predominance of white British ancestry and of females, with possible underestimation of clonal diversity.

The germline V gene encodes CDR1 SGHTA and CDR2 FQGTGA. The CDR3 extends over 15 amino acids. The V and J ends lost 2 bases and 0 bases respectively, with 8 bases between them. This clone was detected only once. Its antigen is not known. TCRdb's copy holds only in-frame clones and misses some; the assay was immunoSEQ multiplex PCR. Of 110,000 or so clones in the sample, about 91% were seen once. The genes are TRBV7-3 and TRBJ2-1, with no clear D. The sequence was obtained from an adult who received the AZD1222 COVID-19 vaccine. This specimen was peripheral blood, taken 28 days after the second AZD1222 dose. CDR3 nucleotide sequence: TGTGCCAGCAGCTTACTTAAAAGCTCCTACAATGAGCAGTTCTTC. This sequence encodes CASSLLKSSYNEQFF.